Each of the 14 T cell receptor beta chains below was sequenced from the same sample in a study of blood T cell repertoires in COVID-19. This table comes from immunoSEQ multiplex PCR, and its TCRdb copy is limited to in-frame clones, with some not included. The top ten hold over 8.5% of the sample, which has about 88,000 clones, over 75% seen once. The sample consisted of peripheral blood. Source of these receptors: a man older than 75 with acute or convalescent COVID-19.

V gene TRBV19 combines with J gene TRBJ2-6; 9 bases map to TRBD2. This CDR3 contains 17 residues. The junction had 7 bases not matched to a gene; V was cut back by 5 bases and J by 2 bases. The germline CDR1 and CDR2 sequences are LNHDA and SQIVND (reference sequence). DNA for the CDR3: TGTGCCAGTAGTTGGGCTAGCGGGACCCCTGGGGCCAACGTCCTGACTTTC. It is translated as CASSWASGTPGANVLTF.

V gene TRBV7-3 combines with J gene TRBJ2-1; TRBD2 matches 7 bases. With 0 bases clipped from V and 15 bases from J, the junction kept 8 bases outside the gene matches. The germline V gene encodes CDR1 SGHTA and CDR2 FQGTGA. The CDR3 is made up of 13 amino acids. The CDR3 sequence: CASSLTGGGNWFF. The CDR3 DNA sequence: TGTGCCAGCAGCTTAACGGGCGGGGGTAATTGGTTCTTC.

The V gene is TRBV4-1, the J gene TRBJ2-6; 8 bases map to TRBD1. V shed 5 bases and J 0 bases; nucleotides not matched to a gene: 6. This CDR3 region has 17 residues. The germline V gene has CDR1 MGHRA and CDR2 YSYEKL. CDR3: CASSLGQANSGANVLTF. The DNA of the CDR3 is TGCGCCAGCAGCTTGGGACAGGCGAACTCTGGGGCCAACGTCCTGACTTTC.

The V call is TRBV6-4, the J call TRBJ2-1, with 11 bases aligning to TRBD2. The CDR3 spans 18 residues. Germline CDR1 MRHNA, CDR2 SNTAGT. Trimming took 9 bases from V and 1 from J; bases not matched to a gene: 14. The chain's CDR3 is CARGTSGDWGLSYNEQFF. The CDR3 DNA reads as TGTGCCAGAGGGACTAGCGGTGATTGGGGCTTATCCTACAATGAGCAGTTCTTC.

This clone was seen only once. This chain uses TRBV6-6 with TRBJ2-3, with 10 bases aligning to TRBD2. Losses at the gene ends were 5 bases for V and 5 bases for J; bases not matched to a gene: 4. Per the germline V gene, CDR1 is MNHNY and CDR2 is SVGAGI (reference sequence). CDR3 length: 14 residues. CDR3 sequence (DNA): TGTGCCAGCAGTCTAGCGGGGGAGGGAGATACGCAGTATTTT. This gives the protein CASSLAGEGDTQYF.

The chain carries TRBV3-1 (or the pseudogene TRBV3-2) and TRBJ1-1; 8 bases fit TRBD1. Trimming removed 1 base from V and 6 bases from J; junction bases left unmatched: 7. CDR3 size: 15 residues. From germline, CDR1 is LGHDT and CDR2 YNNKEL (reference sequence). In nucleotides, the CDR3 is TGTGCCAGCAGCCAAGCCGACAGGGGAGGCCCTGAAGCTTTCTTT. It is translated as CASSQADRGGPEAFF.

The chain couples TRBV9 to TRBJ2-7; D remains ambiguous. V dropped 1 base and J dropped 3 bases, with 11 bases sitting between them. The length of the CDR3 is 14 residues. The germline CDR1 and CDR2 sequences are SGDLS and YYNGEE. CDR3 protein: CASSVSPQNYEQYF. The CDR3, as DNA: TGTGCCAGCAGCGTATCCCCCCAAAACTACGAGCAGTACTTC.

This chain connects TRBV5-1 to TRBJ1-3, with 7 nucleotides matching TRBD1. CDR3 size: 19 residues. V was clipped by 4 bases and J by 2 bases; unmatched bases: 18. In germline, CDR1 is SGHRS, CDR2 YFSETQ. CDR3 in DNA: TGCGCCAGCAGCATAGGACAGGTGTCTCCCCAGAGAGCTGGAAACACCATATATTTT. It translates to CASSIGQVSPQRAGNTIYF.

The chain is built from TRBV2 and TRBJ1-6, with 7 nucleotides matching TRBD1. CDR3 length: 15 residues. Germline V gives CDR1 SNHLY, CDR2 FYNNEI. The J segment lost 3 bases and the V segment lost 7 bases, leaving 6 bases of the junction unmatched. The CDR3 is CASTETGNYNSPLHF. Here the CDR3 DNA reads TGTGCCAGCACCGAGACAGGGAACTATAATTCACCCCTCCACTTT.

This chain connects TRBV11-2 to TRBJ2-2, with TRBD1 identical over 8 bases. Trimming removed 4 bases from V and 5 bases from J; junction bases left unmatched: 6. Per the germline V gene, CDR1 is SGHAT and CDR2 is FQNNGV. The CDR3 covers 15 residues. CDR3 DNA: TGTGCCAGCAGCTCCGGACAGGGCCTAACCGGGGAGCTGTTTTTT. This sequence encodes CASSSGQGLTGELFF.

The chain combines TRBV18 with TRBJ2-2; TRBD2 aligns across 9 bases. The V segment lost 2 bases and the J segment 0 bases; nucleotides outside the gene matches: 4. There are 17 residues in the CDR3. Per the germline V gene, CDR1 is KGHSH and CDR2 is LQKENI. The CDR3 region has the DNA TGTGCCAGCTCACCATCCAGCGGGAGGACGAACACCGGGGAGCTGTTTTTT. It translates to CASSPSSGRTNTGELFF. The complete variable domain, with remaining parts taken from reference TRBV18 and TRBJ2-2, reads NAGVMQNPRHLVRRRGQEARLRCSPMKGHSHVYWYRQLPEEGLKFMVYLQKENIIDESGMPKERFSAEFPKEGPSILRIQQVVRGDSAAYFCASSPSSGRTNTGELFFGEGSRLTVL.

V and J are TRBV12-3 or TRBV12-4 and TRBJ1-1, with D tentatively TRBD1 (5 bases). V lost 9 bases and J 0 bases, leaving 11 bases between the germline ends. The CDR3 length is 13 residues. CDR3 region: CARDTGLNTEAFF. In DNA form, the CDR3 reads TGTGCCAGGGACACAGGATTGAACACTGAAGCTTTCTTT.

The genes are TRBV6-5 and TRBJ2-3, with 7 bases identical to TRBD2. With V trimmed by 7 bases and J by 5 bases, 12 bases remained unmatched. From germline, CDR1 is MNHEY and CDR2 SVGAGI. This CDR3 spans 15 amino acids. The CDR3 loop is CASTDVGGSGDTQYF. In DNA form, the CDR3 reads TGTGCCAGCACCGATGTGGGGGGGTCGGGAGATACGCAGTATTTT.

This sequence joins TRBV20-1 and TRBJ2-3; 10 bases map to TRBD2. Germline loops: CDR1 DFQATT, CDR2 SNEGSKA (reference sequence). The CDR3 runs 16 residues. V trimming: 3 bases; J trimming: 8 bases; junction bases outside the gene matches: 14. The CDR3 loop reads CSASVPSGRALFTQYF. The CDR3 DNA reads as TGCAGTGCTAGTGTCCCCAGCGGGAGGGCCCTCTTTACGCAGTATTTT.